The following is a T cell receptor (beta chain) sequence with its context. The antigen remains unidentified. A read error may produce the germline difference seen at one junction end. From approximately 0.5 ug of total RNA, TCR beta-specific cDNA was reverse-transcribed using a constant-region primer. Each TCR beta library was derived from three nested multiplex PCR rounds that employed slightly modified ARM-PCR. Both of the initial two PCR rounds ran for nine to eleven cycles and employed TRBV1-TRBV30 forward primers alongside a C-beta reverse primer. Each CDR3 protein is one row after TCRdb ran MiXCR on the multiplex PCR reads. In the table there are under 200,000 distinct CDR3 sequences, 65% of which are singletons. The sample is drawn from a study of tumor-infiltrating lymphocytes in primary liver carcinoma. Study-wide context: Surgeons treated the primary liver carcinoma of the patients by surgical resection.

Study conclusions and caveats: Tumor region pairs shared more overlap than did tumor-adjacent and tumor-blood pairs. Tumors carried a top-250-clone fraction significantly exceeding that of blood (p = 0.039).

The CDR3 contains 15 residues. Looked up from germline, CDR1 is SGHNT and CDR2 is YYREEE (reference sequence). Unsorted whole blood supplied the RNA, and germline DNA was extracted too. Treatment-naive at the time, the patients had chronic HBV infection. The origin of this receptor is a woman aged 55 to 70 with primary liver carcinoma and hepatitis B virus infection. This chain uses TRBV5-4 with TRBJ1-1; no definite D call. Sequencing was carried out using peripheral blood. CDR3 amino acids: CASNLITLGDTEAFF. CDR3 bases: TGTGCCAGCAACTTGATTACTTTAGGTGACACTGAAGCTTTCTTT.